The following is a T cell receptor (beta chain) sequence with its context. This clone showed up just once. Its specific antigen is unknown. Since a much larger clone is just one base distant, this may be a read error. Genomic DNA was isolated from the sorted cells so that the TCRbeta CDR3 region could be sequenced. The immunoSEQ Assay was used for sequencing of TCRbeta CDR3 regions. Sourced from immuneACCESS, this table was stored by TCRdb with only in-frame sequences that have V and J called. A share of the clones is absent; for the studies checked, an unresolved V gene accounts for under half, and the remainder has no known explanation. This sample holds more than 40,000 clones; 88% were observed only once. The top ten hold 3.4% of the sample. This sample was included in a study of OX40 agonist ivuxolimab in advanced cancers. Broadly, across the study: The costimulatory receptor OX40 (CD134) was targeted by ivuxolimab, a fully human IgG2 agonistic monoclonal antibody. The paper covers the monotherapy dose-escalation part of the phase I ivuxolimab trial, which included N ≈ 50 patients. Prior anti-PD-1, anti-PD-L1 or anti-CTLA-4 therapy was permitted, and checkpoint inhibitors had been received by about 37% of dose-escalation patients. The point of sequencing TCRbeta in the periphery was to test whether ivuxolimab changed TCR sequence diversity and drove clonal T-cell expansion. Partial responses were achieved by three dose-escalation patients, of whom one had hepatocellular carcinoma and two had cutaneous melanoma. A male proportion of under 85% and a mean age of roughly 55 years, ranging from roughly 20 to 80, were recorded for the dose-escalation cohort. Intravenous ivuxolimab was administered to patients every 2 weeks at six dose levels: 0.01, 0.1, 0.3, 1.5, 3 and 10 mg/kg. Of the approximately 50 patients in dose escalation, about 20 had hepatocellular carcinoma, around 15 had melanoma, 9 had renal cell carcinoma and 9 had head and neck cancer.

The trial excluded patients who had a history of autoimmune disease or were on systemic immunosuppression. In every dose cohort, peripheral blood was drawn for TCR sequencing at baseline, cycle 4 day 1, and cycle 7 day 1. The samples were drawn from a first-in-human, open-label, multicenter phase I dose-escalation trial of ivuxolimab. Adults with locally advanced or metastatic head and neck squamous cell, hepatocellular, melanoma or renal cell carcinoma were enrolled in the trial. Before TCR sequencing, CD4+ and CD8+ T cells were separately sorted from peripheral blood. Beyond this particular receptor, the publication reports: In the 0.1-3.0 mg/kg groups, partial responders were among the patients with the lowest normalized peripheral clonal expansion, particularly in CD8+ T cells. At doses from 0.1 to 3.0 mg/kg, clonal expansion was seen in both CD4+ and CD8+ blood T cells between baseline and week 6. After ivuxolimab, CD8+ T cells had more expanded clones than CD4+ T cells on average. Low levels of normalized T-cell clonal expansion were also seen in some patients who did not respond. The antigen specificity of the clonally expanded peripheral T cells was not determined.

The CDR3 measures 13 amino acids from cysteine to phenylalanine. The retained sequence is limited to the CDR3, 39 bases, with the frame set at the first base. Sequences SGHTA (CDR1) and FQGNSA (CDR2) are obtained from the germline V gene. V lost 5 bases and J lost 4 bases; the stretch between them is 8 bases long. Sequenced material: CD4+ or CD8+ T cells sorted from blood, taken in a trial of the OX40 agonist ivuxolimab. The receptor was derived from an adult with an advanced solid tumor such as melanoma, head and neck, liver or kidney cancer. The chain links TRBV7-2 with TRBJ1-4; the D segment cannot be called with confidence. The nucleotide sequence reads as follows: TGTGCCAGCAGCAAGAGGGTTAATGAAAAACTGTTTTTT. It codes for CASSKRVNEKLFF.